Presented here are 17 T cell receptor beta chains from one specimen sequenced in a study of response to subunit inactivated influenza vaccine. TCRdb recomputed calls from the RT-PCR reads with MiXCR, one row per CDR3 protein. Counted here are 450,000 to 600,000 distinct CDR3 sequences, around 8% occurring once; the ten biggest clones make up 10% to 15%. The sample here was PBMCs from blood, taken less than 25 months after vaccination. The receptor source for this set is a man between 50 and 69 years old who received an inactivated influenza vaccine.

The table lists this clonotype with a few counts. The chain recombines TRBV27 with TRBJ1-2; tentatively, D is TRBD1 (5 bases). V dropped 3 bases and J dropped 6 bases, with 11 bases sitting between them. The CDR3 covers 13 residues. Germline CDR1 MNHEY, CDR2 SMNVEV (reference sequence). This chain's CDR3 is CASSFGGRDGYTF. In nucleotides, the CDR3 is TGTGCCAGCAGTTTCGGGGGAAGGGATGGCTACACCTTC.

V is TRBV12-3 or TRBV12-4 and J is TRBJ2-2; 8 bases agree with TRBD2. The junction had 7 bases not matched to a gene; V was cut back by 3 bases and J by 10 bases. This CDR3 contains 14 residues. The CDR3 reads CASSFRGGAVELFF. For the CDR3, the DNA is TGTGCCAGCAGTTTTCGGGGGGGGGCCGTGGAGCTGTTTTTT.

Ten or more counts support this clonotype. V usage is TRBV7-8 and J usage is TRBJ2-3; D gene ambiguous. CDR3 length: 12 amino acids. Per germline, CDR1 SGHVS and CDR2 FQNEAQ. Trimming took off 3 bases at V and 3 bases at J, with 4 bases between the two ends. This CDR3 reads CASSFHTDTQYF. The DNA of the CDR3 is TGTGCCAGCAGCTTCCATACAGATACGCAGTATTTT.

This clonotype occurred a few times. This CDR3 is CASSQRSWSRETQYF. In nucleotides, the CDR3 is TGTGCCAGCAGCCAGCGGTCGTGGAGTCGAGAGACCCAGTACTTC. The V call is TRBV7-2, the J call TRBJ2-5; D might be TRBD2 (5 bases). From germline, CDR1 is SGHTA and CDR2 FQGNSA. Trimming removed 5 bases from V and 4 bases from J, with 17 bases in between. CDR3 length: 15 residues.

The rearrangement joins TRBV9 to TRBJ1-1; 8 nucleotides match TRBD1. Germline CDR1 and CDR2: SGDLS and YYNGEE. This CDR3 is 12 amino acids long. The V and J ends lost 7 bases and 8 bases, in that order; junction bases with no gene match: 7. The CDR3, as DNA: TGTGCCAGCGACAGGGGCGGGGGGGAAGCTTTCTTT. This translates into CASDRGGGEAFF.

This clonotype was seen ten or more times. The chain joins TRBV19 to TRBJ2-7; D is possibly TRBD1 (5 bases). CDR1 and CDR2 (germline): LNHDA, SQIVND (reference sequence). Between the trimmed V and J ends, which lost 6 bases and 0 bases, there was a span of 12 bases. There are 14 residues in the CDR3. The CDR3 protein is CASSTTDTSYEQYF. The CDR3 DNA reads TGTGCCAGTAGCACGACAGATACCTCCTACGAGCAGTACTTC.

This chain links TRBV7-8 with TRBJ1-4; tentative D call: TRBD1 (6 bases). V lost 4 bases and J lost 8, with 8 bases in between. CDR1 is SGHVS, CDR2 FQNEAQ, per germline. This CDR3 is 12 amino acids long. The CDR3 loop reads CASSWRGEKLFF. The CDR3 DNA follows: TGTGCCAGCAGCTGGAGGGGGGAAAAACTGTTTTTT.

V gene TRBV5-1 combines with J gene TRBJ2-3; 7 positions match TRBD2. With V trimmed by 1 base and J by 4 bases, 3 bases remained unmatched. The CDR3 is 14 residues long. The germline V gene has CDR1 SGHRS and CDR2 YFSETQ. The CDR3 DNA reads TGCGCCAGCAGCTTGACTAGCGCGGCAGATACGCAGTATTTT. It yields the protein CASSLTSAADTQYF.

The DNA for the CDR3 is TGTGCCAGCAGCTCTGTGACAGGGGCTCAAGAGACCCAGTACTTC. This sequence encodes CASSSVTGAQETQYF. The rearrangement uses TRBV7-2 and TRBJ2-5; TRBD1 agrees at 8 bases. Germline V lookup: CDR1 SGHTA, CDR2 FQGNSA. Losses at the gene ends were 4 bases for V and 2 bases for J; bases not matched to a gene: 6. The CDR3 is made up of 15 amino acids.

The rearrangement links TRBV20-1 to TRBJ2-7; D might be TRBD2 (5 bases). The V gene lost 3 bases and the J gene lost 4 bases, with 10 bases spanning the gap. Germline V gives CDR1 DFQATT, CDR2 SNEGSKA (reference sequence). The CDR3 length is 12 residues. The CDR3 sequence is CSASNEGYEQYF. The CDR3 DNA sequence: TGCAGTGCTAGTAATGAGGGATACGAGCAGTACTTC.

This clonotype was detected only a few times. The chain links TRBV20-1 to TRBJ2-3; unclear D gene. Germline CDR1 reads DFQATT; CDR2 reads SNEGSKA (reference sequence). The V and J ends lost 4 bases and 6 bases respectively, with 8 bases between them. The CDR3 has 11 residues. The CDR3 DNA is TGCAGTGCTACTCCTGGGGATACGCAGTATTTT. The encoded protein is CSATPGDTQYF.

This clonotype appeared a few times. The J gene is TRBJ1-1, the V gene TRBV3-1, with TRBD1 as a possible D gene (5 bases). The CDR3 sequence is 17 residues long. The V gene's germline CDR1 is LGHDT and CDR2 YNNKEL (reference sequence). V dropped 6 bases and J dropped 6 bases, with 26 bases sitting between them. The CDR3 region is CASRIGLGPGVKSEAFF. The CDR3 coding sequence is TGTGCCAGCAGGATCGGGCTGGGACCGGGAGTCAAATCTGAAGCTTTCTTT.

The rearrangement uses TRBV5-4 and TRBJ2-1; a weak D match, TRBD2 (5 bases). The germline V gene encodes CDR1 SGHNT and CDR2 YYREEE (reference sequence). The CDR3 is made up of 14 amino acids. V lost 4 bases and J 1 base, leaving 9 bases between the germline ends. This CDR3 is CASSHGVSYNEQFF. The DNA for the CDR3 is TGTGCCAGCAGCCACGGGGTATCCTACAATGAGCAGTTCTTC.

The chain combines TRBV12-3 or TRBV12-4 with TRBJ2-1; possible D gene TRBD1, 6 bases. The CDR3 contains 17 residues. Trimming removed 5 bases at V and 0 bases at J, with 17 bases between. CDR3 region: CASSPDRYHHSYNEQFF. As DNA, the CDR3 is TGTGCCAGCAGTCCCGACAGGTATCACCACTCCTACAATGAGCAGTTCTTC.

This clonotype was seen repeatedly, ten times or more. The J gene is TRBJ2-7, the V gene TRBV4-3; D unclear. Trimming stripped 0 bases from V and 6 bases from J, with 12 bases between. The CDR3 totals 14 residues. The germline CDR1 and CDR2 sequences are LGHNA and YSLEER. This chain's CDR3 is CASSQDLVTAEQYF. The CDR3 DNA is TGCGCCAGCAGCCAAGATCTGGTGACGGCCGAGCAGTACTTC.

The V and J genes are TRBV5-5 and TRBJ2-3, with TRBD1 matching 7 bases. Germline V lookup: CDR1 SGHKS, CDR2 YYEKEE (reference sequence). V lost 4 bases and J lost 5; bases outside the gene matches: 7. This CDR3 has 14 amino acids. The CDR3 is CASSIGQEKDTQYF. CDR3 DNA sequence: TGTGCCAGCAGCATAGGACAGGAAAAAGATACGCAGTATTTT.

The chain joins TRBV5-1 to TRBJ1-1; the match to TRBD1 covers 7 bases. V lost 5 bases to trimming and J lost 2 bases; unmatched junction nucleotides: 6. Germline CDR1 reads SGHRS; CDR2 reads YFSETQ. The CDR3 is made up of 14 amino acids. The CDR3: CASRLGQSNTEAFF. The CDR3 DNA reads TGCGCCAGCAGACTGGGACAGAGCAACACTGAAGCTTTCTTT.